A selection of T cell receptor beta chains follows, all from one sample in a study of cytomegalovirus exposure and HLA in healthy donors. Repertoires were generated with immunoSEQ multiplex PCR, while TCRdb's copy carries only in-frame clones and drops some. Of about 43,000 clones listed, around three quarters are singletons. The material sequenced was PBMCs. Receptor source: a man aged 25-40 years in good health and CMV-seronegative. CDR3s include the opening cysteine and the closing phenylalanine or tryptophan. D genes are given only for firm matches. The size field is filled for only some rows; it gives once, few, many or a size class.

>TRBV5-5|TRBJ2-7|-|-
CASSLPGVSYEQYF
TGTGCCAGCAGCTTGCCGGGGGTCTCCTACGAGCAGTACTTC
>TRBV20-1|TRBJ2-7|-|-
CSVHMSGEQYF
TGCAGTGTCCATATGAGTGGCGAGCAGTACTTC
>TRBV5-4|TRBJ2-4|-|-
CASSLGGVAKNIQYF
TGTGCCAGCAGCTTGGGGGGAGTCGCCAAAAACATTCAGTACTTC
>TRBV29-1|TRBJ2-3|-|TRBD2
CSVIGLAGADTQYF
TGCAGCGTTATAGGACTAGCGGGAGCAGATACGCAGTATTTT
>TRBV29-1|TRBJ2-1|-|-
CSVVAGLTDEQFF
TGCAGCGTTGTCGCGGGATTAACGGATGAGCAGTTCTTC
>TRBV27|TRBJ2-7|-|TRBD1
CASSTTGHYEQYF
TGTGCCAGCAGTACGACAGGGCACTACGAGCAGTACTTC
>TRBV18|TRBJ2-1|-|TRBD2
CASSQTSGILNEQFF
TGTGCCAGCTCACAGACTAGCGGGATCTTAAATGAGCAGTTCTTC
>TRBV7-9|TRBJ1-2|-|-
CASSLQGPNGYTF
TGTGCCAGCAGCTTACAGGGTCCGAATGGCTACACCTTC
>TRBV7-8|TRBJ2-2|once|TRBD2
CASSQAGLPAGELFF
TGTGCCAGCAGCCAAGCGGGGCTTCCGGCCGGGGAGCTGTTTTTT
>TRBV27|TRBJ2-7|-|TRBD2
CASRGGMGRSLSYEQYF
TGTGCCAGCAGGGGGGGGATGGGTAGGAGCCTCTCCTACGAGCAGTACTTC
>TRBV27|TRBJ2-2|-|TRBD1
CASRAGTGSSGELFF
TGTGCCAGCAGAGCCGGGACAGGATCGAGCGGGGAGCTGTTTTTT
>TRBV7-2|TRBJ1-5|once|-
CASSLQVSNQPQHF
TGTGCCAGCAGCTTACAGGTTAGCAATCAGCCCCAGCATTTT
>TRBV7-3|TRBJ1-1|-|TRBD1
CASSLTGTAPMNTEAFF
TGTGCCAGCAGCTTAACGGGGACAGCCCCGATGAACACTGAAGCTTTCTTT
>TRBV18|TRBJ2-1|-|-
CASSPLTSTRYNEQFF
TGTGCCAGCTCACCACTGACTTCCACCCGATACAATGAGCAGTTCTTC
>TRBV29-1|TRBJ2-5|-|TRBD2
CSVDTREGQETQYF
TGCAGCGTTGATACGCGGGAGGGCCAAGAGACCCAGTACTTC
>TRBV7-8|TRBJ2-3|-|-
CASSFQGSTDTQYF
TGTGCCAGCAGCTTTCAGGGAAGCACAGATACGCAGTATTTT
>TRBV5-1|TRBJ1-1|-|-
CASSRDPQGASSTEAFF
TGCGCCAGCAGCCGAGACCCACAGGGTGCGTCGAGCACTGAAGCTTTCTTT
>TRBV13|TRBJ2-5|-|TRBD2
CASSLPGLEETQYF
TGTGCCAGCAGCCTTCCGGGACTAGAAGAGACCCAGTACTTC
>TRBV5-6|TRBJ2-6|-|TRBD1
CASSRTEGASGANVLTF
TGTGCCAGCAGTCGGACAGAGGGGGCATCGGGGGCCAACGTCCTGACTTTC
>TRBV5-3|TRBJ2-6|once|-
CARSLYNSGANVLTF
TGTGCCAGAAGCTTGTATAACTCTGGGGCCAACGTCCTGACTTTC
>TRBV28|TRBJ1-4|-|TRBD1
CATTGNGEKLFF
TGTGCCACGACAGGGAATGGTGAAAAACTGTTTTTT
>TRBV7-2|TRBJ2-3|-|-
CASSLASGHTDTQYF
TGTGCCAGCAGCTTAGCGTCTGGCCACACAGATACGCAGTATTTT
>TRBV4-1|TRBJ2-5|-|TRBD2
CASSQVTSGRILNKQETQYF
TGCGCCAGCAGCCAAGTGACTAGCGGGAGAATACTAAATAAACAAGAGACCCAGTACTTC
>TRBV9|TRBJ2-1|-|TRBD1
CASSASGQGYNEQFF
TGTGCCAGCAGCGCCTCGGGACAGGGCTACAATGAGCAGTTCTTC
>TRBV29-1|TRBJ2-3|-|TRBD2
CSVKLPSGSTDTQYF
TGCAGCGTTAAACTTCCTAGCGGGAGTACAGATACGCAGTATTTT
>TRBV15|TRBJ2-3|-|TRBD2
CATSRGGTSGTDTQYF
TGTGCCACCAGCAGAGGTGGGACTAGCGGTACAGATACGCAGTATTTT
>TRBV5-8|TRBJ2-2|few|-
CASSFPGHRTGELFF
TGTGCCAGCAGCTTTCCGGGACATCGAACCGGGGAGCTGTTTTTT
>TRBV18|TRBJ1-4|-|-
CASSLAGFNEKLFF
TGTGCCAGCTCACTCGCCGGGTTTAATGAAAAACTGTTTTTT
>TRBV29-1|TRBJ2-1|-|TRBD1
CSVGLHGTGYNEQFF
TGCAGCGTTGGGCTTCACGGGACAGGGTACAATGAGCAGTTCTTC
>TRBV6-4|TRBJ2-3|-|TRBD1
CASRAGQDSDTQYF
TGTGCCAGCAGAGCCGGACAGGACTCAGATACGCAGTATTTT
>TRBV18|TRBJ1-4|-|-
CASSPSSAPTNEKLFF
TGTGCCAGCTCACCGTCTAGCGCCCCAACTAATGAAAAACTGTTTTTT
>TRBV28|TRBJ1-5|-|-
CASSSMGGGYNQPQHF
TGTGCCAGCAGTTCCATGGGCGGGGGCTACAATCAGCCCCAGCATTTT
>TRBV15|TRBJ2-1|-|-
CATTDSGQNNEQFF
TGTGCCACCACCGATAGTGGGCAGAACAATGAGCAGTTCTTC
>TRBV15|TRBJ2-7|-|TRBD1
CATSFRDRVYEQYF
TGTGCCACCAGCTTCCGGGACAGGGTTTACGAGCAGTACTTC
>TRBV7-3|TRBJ2-7|-|-
CASSPVGGAIYEQYF
TGTGCCAGCAGCCCGGTCGGGGGAGCTATCTACGAGCAGTACTTC
>TRBV14|TRBJ2-3|-|TRBD2
CASSPIRAGTSGRPDTQYF
TGTGCCAGCAGCCCAATTCGAGCCGGGACTAGCGGGAGACCAGATACGCAGTATTTT
>TRBV4-1|TRBJ2-1|few|-
CASSLASKAVFSYNEQFF
TGCGCCAGCAGCCTCGCAAGCAAAGCGGTATTCTCCTACAATGAGCAGTTCTTC